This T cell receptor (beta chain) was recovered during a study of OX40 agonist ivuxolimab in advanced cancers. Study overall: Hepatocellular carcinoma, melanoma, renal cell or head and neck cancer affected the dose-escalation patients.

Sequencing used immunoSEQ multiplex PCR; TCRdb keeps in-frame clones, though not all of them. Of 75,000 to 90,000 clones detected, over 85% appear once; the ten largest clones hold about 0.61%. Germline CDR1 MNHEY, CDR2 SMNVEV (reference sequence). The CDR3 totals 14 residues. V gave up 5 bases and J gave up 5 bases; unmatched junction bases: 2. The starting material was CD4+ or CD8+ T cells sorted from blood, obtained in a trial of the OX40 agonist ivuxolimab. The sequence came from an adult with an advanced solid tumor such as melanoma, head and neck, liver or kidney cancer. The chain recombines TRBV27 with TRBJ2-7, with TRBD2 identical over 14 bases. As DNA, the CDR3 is TGTGCCAGCAGTCTGGGACTAGCGGGAGACGAGCAGTACTTC. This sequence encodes CASSLGLAGDEQYF.